This is a list of T cell receptor beta chains from one sample in a study of Graves' ophthalmopathy and Graves' hyperthyroidism. TCRdb independently ran MiXCR on the multiplex PCR reads; one entry per CDR3 protein. Of 300,000 to 400,000 distinct CDR3 sequences in the sample, roughly 17% were seen once. Sequences were obtained from peripheral blood. Receptors were obtained from an adult woman with stable Graves' hyperthyroidism. Each CDR3 is given with its conserved first and last residue. The D gene is left open where the match is weak. Some rows have no size entry. The others give once, few or many, or a class for an expanded clone.

CDR3	DNA	D	size	V	J
CASSSGTLSSYEQYF	TGTGCCAGCAGTTCCGGGACATTGAGCTCCTACGAGCAGTACTTC	.	many	TRBV28	TRBJ2-7
CSGMTGFTTGELFF	TGCAGCGGAATGACAGGGTTTACAACCGGGGAGCTGTTTTTT	TRBD1	many	TRBV29-1	TRBJ2-2
CASSSGQGPNEQFF	TGTGCCAGCAGTTCGGGACAGGGGCCTAACGAGCAGTTCTTC	TRBD1	many	TRBV6-5	TRBJ2-1
CASSPYTGTGIYEQYF	TGTGCCAGCAGCCCCTATACCGGGACAGGAATTTACGAGCAGTACTTC	TRBD1	many	TRBV7-8	TRBJ2-7
CATQVPGQGSYEQYF	TGTGCCACACAAGTCCCGGGACAGGGCTCCTACGAGCAGTACTTC	TRBD1	many	TRBV6-2/TRBV6-3	TRBJ2-7
CASSQDLRVGQPQHF	TGCGCCAGCAGCCAAGATCTCAGGGTCGGCCAGCCCCAGCATTTT	.	many	TRBV4-1	TRBJ1-5
CASSSTAAAEAFF	TGTGCCAGCAGCTCGACAGCGGCGGCTGAAGCTTTCTTT	.	few	TRBV7-9	TRBJ1-1
CSALWVGYGYTF	TGCAGTGCTCTTTGGGTGGGCTATGGCTACACCTTC	.	many	TRBV20-1	TRBJ1-2
CASQTTERYEQYF	TGTGCCAGTCAGACGACAGAGCGATACGAGCAGTACTTC	.	.	TRBV2	TRBJ2-7
CASSLSTTGELFF	TGTGCCAGCAGTTTGAGTACCACCGGGGAGCTGTTTTTT	.	many	TRBV7-8	TRBJ2-2
CASSYDYGYTF	TGTGCCAGCAGTTACGACTATGGCTACACCTTC	.	many	TRBV6-5	TRBJ1-2
CASSRRTGALTRSHYNSPLHF	TGTGCCAGCAGCCGTCGGACAGGGGCCCTTACCCGATCCCACTATAATTCACCCCTCCACTTT	TRBD1	few	TRBV11-1	TRBJ1-6
CSARDLRGMNTEAFF	TGCAGTGCTAGAGATCTGAGAGGGATGAACACTGAAGCTTTCTTT	.	many	TRBV20-1	TRBJ1-1
CAWNRGGQETQYF	TGTGCCTGGAATCGGGGGGGGCAAGAGACCCAGTACTTC	TRBD2	.	TRBV30	TRBJ2-5
CASSPKPTTGSPLHF	TGTGCCAGCAGTCCAAAACCTACAACGGGTTCACCCCTCCACTTT	.	many	TRBV12-3/TRBV12-4	TRBJ1-6
CASGLAGVNEQYF	TGTGCCAGCGGACTAGCGGGAGTCAACGAGCAGTACTTC	TRBD2	many	TRBV27	TRBJ2-7
CASSQELGSYYGYTF	TGCGCCAGCAGCCAGGAACTCGGGTCTTACTATGGCTACACCTTC	.	few	TRBV4-3	TRBJ1-2
CASSLVGQVTYEQYF	TGTGCCAGCAGCTTAGTAGGCCAGGTTACCTACGAGCAGTACTTC	.	.	TRBV7-2	TRBJ2-7
CASSEPGRQVGEQYF	TGTGCCAGCAGTGAGCCGGGACGGCAAGTAGGGGAGCAGTACTTC	.	many	TRBV12-3/TRBV12-4	TRBJ2-7
CASSRAVLGTEAFF	TGTGCCAGCAGCCGAGCTGTCCTCGGCACTGAAGCTTTCTTT	.	many	TRBV12-3/TRBV12-4	TRBJ1-1
CASSFGGRFYEQYF	TGTGCCAGCAGTTTTGGTGGGAGATTCTACGAGCAGTACTTC	.	many	TRBV28	TRBJ2-7
CASRGDRGQPQHF	TGTGCCAGCAGGGGAGACAGGGGTCAGCCCCAGCATTTT	TRBD1	many	TRBV5-8	TRBJ1-5
CASSLASARYEQYF	TGTGCCAGCAGCTTAGCTAGCGCCCGCTACGAGCAGTACTTC	.	many	TRBV7-2	TRBJ2-7
CASSANPGVYTEAFF	TGTGCCAGCAGCGCAAACCCAGGGGTTTACACTGAAGCTTTCTTT	.	many	TRBV6-1	TRBJ1-1
CASSTLGSTQYF	TGTGCCAGCAGCACCTTGGGGTCGACCCAGTACTTC	.	many	TRBV7-2	TRBJ2-5
CASSSTQTYEQYF	TGTGCCAGCAGCTCTACACAGACCTACGAGCAGTACTTC	.	many	TRBV28	TRBJ2-7
CASSQLSGVHSGVSYEQYF	TGCGCCAGCAGCCAACTCTCCGGGGTCCATTCAGGGGTCAGCTACGAGCAGTACTTC	.	.	TRBV4-1	TRBJ2-7
CASSHEGLEETQYF	TGTGCCAGCAGCCATGAGGGCTTAGAAGAGACCCAGTACTTC	.	few	TRBV4-2	TRBJ2-5
CAIRGPNTEAFF	TGTGCCATCCGGGGCCCGAACACTGAAGCTTTCTTT	.	many	TRBV12-3/TRBV12-4	TRBJ1-1
CATSDSANQPQHF	TGTGCCACCAGTGATAGTGCCAATCAGCCCCAGCATTTT	.	many	TRBV24-1	TRBJ1-5
CATSRELAGAYEQYF	TGTGCCACCAGCAGAGAACTAGCGGGAGCGTACGAGCAGTACTTC	TRBD2	many	TRBV15	TRBJ2-7
CASRYSSGYYEQYF	TGTGCCAGCAGATACTCTAGCGGGTACTACGAGCAGTACTTC	TRBD2	few	TRBV6-5	TRBJ2-7
CASSEVAGSFGTEAFF	TGTGCCAGCAGTGAAGTGGCAGGGTCTTTTGGCACTGAAGCTTTCTTT	.	many	TRBV2	TRBJ1-1
CASSSRPELSSPLHF	TGTGCCAGCAGTTCCCGCCCTGAACTCTCTTCACCCCTCCACTTT	.	.	TRBV12-3/TRBV12-4	TRBJ1-6
CASSLWKGAGTGELFF	TGTGCCAGCAGTTTATGGAAGGGGGCCGGCACCGGGGAGCTGTTTTTT	TRBD1	.	TRBV12-3/TRBV12-4	TRBJ2-2
CASRWTGGGYTF	TGTGCCAGCAGGTGGACAGGGGGTGGCTACACCTTC	TRBD1	many	TRBV12-3/TRBV12-4	TRBJ1-2
CASSSGLAGFQYF	TGTGCCAGCAGTTCGGGACTAGCGGGGTTTCAGTACTTC	TRBD2	.	TRBV12-3/TRBV12-4	TRBJ2-5
CASTHEGSEGNQPQHF	TGTGCCAGCACCCATGAGGGGTCCGAGGGCAATCAGCCCCAGCATTTT	.	many	TRBV6-1	TRBJ1-5
CAWGTDIPYGYTF	TGTGCCTGGGGCACCGATATCCCCTATGGCTACACCTTC	.	many	TRBV30	TRBJ1-2
CASRSSEAGLNTGELFF	TGTGCCAGCAGATCCTCCGAGGCGGGTCTTAACACCGGGGAGCTGTTTTTT	.	many	TRBV12-3/TRBV12-4	TRBJ2-2
CASSLSIGNSPLHF	TGTGCCAGCAGTTTATCGATCGGGAATTCACCCCTCCACTTT	.	many	TRBV12-3/TRBV12-4	TRBJ1-6
CASNGEETQYF	TGTGCCAGCAACGGGGAAGAGACCCAGTACTTC	.	many	TRBV6-5	TRBJ2-5
CASSLGRTDRRTF	TGTGCCAGCAGCTTGGGACGGACCGATCGTAGGACCTTC	.	many	TRBV5-8	TRBJ1-2
CASNSRTATYEQYF	TGTGCCAGCAACTCCCGGACAGCTACCTACGAGCAGTACTTC	.	many	TRBV6-5	TRBJ2-7
CATQSLKQIWDEQYF	TGTGCCACCCAATCCCTTAAACAGATATGGGACGAGCAGTACTTC	.	.	TRBV28	TRBJ2-7
CATRDPNNQPQHF	TGTGCCACCCGGGACCCCAACAATCAGCCCCAGCATTTT	.	.	TRBV6-2/TRBV6-3	TRBJ1-5
CASRRTGSLFSEQYF	TGTGCCAGCAGGAGAACAGGGAGTTTATTCAGCGAGCAGTACTTC	.	.	TRBV12-3/TRBV12-4	TRBJ2-7
CASSWDRDIQYF	TGTGCCAGCAGCTGGGACCGGGACATTCAGTACTTC	.	many	TRBV5-6	TRBJ2-4
CASSTPGHLKIQYF	TGTGCCAGCAGTACACCGGGACACCTTAAGATTCAGTACTTC	.	many	TRBV12-3/TRBV12-4	TRBJ2-4